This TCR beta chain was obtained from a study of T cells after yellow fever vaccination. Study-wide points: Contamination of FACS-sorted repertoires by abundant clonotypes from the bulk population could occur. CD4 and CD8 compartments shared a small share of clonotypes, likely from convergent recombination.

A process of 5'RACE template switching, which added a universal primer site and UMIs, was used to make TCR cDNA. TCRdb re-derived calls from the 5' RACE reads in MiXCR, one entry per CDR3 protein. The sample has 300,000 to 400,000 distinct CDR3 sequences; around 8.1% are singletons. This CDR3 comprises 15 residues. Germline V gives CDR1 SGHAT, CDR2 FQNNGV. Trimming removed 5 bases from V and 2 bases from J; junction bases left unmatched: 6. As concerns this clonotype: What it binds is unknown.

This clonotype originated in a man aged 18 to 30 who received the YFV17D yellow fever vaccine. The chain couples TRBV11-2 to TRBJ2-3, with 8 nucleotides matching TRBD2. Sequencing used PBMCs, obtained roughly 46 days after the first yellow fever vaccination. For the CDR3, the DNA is TGTGCCAGCAGCACGTACGGGGGGGCCACAGATACGCAGTATTTT. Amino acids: CASSTYGGATDTQYF.